The 20 T cell receptor beta chains below come from one sample, sequenced in a study of OX40 agonist ivuxolimab in advanced cancers. Sequenced by immunoSEQ multiplex PCR; TCRdb stores in-frame clones only, minus some. The table has fewer than 95,000 clones, approximately 90% seen once. This sample comprised CD4+ or CD8+ T cells sorted from blood, obtained in a trial of the OX40 agonist ivuxolimab. All receptors come from an adult with an advanced solid tumor such as melanoma, head and neck, liver or kidney cancer.

The genes are TRBV18 and TRBJ2-3; no firm D call. V lost 1 base and J lost 2, with 4 bases in between. This CDR3 has 13 residues. The V gene's germline CDR1 is KGHSH and CDR2 LQKENI. The chain's CDR3 is CASSPQATDTQYF. CDR3 DNA sequence: TGTGCCAGCTCACCACAGGCCACAGATACGCAGTATTTT.

The chain has TRBV4-1 and TRBJ2-1, with 8 bases aligning to TRBD2. This CDR3 contains 13 residues. J lost 2 bases, V lost 6 bases, and 0 bases had no gene match. The V gene's germline CDR1 is MGHRA and CDR2 YSYEKL. CDR3 protein: CASRGLAYNEQFF. In nucleotides, the CDR3 is TGCGCCAGCAGGGGACTAGCCTACAATGAGCAGTTCTTC.

The rearrangement uses TRBV19 and TRBJ2-1; TRBD2 agrees at 7 bases. Germline V gene data show CDR1 as LNHDA and CDR2 as SQIVND (reference sequence). The V segment lost 1 base and the J segment 4 bases; nucleotides outside the gene matches: 13. This CDR3 spans 18 amino acids. As DNA, the CDR3 is TGTGCCAGTAGTATAGGATTTAAGGAAAAACTAGCGTACAATGAGCAGTTCTTC. It codes for CASSIGFKEKLAYNEQFF.

This chain uses TRBV11-1 with TRBJ2-6; D call uncertain. CDR1 and CDR2 (germline): SGHAT, FQDESV (reference sequence). V shed 5 bases and J shed 0 bases, with 11 bases lying between them. There are 16 residues in the CDR3. CDR3 nucleotide sequence: TGTGCCAGCAGCCCCCGGGTCCCCTCTGGGGCCAACGTCCTGACTTTC. Amino acids: CASSPRVPSGANVLTF.

The chain has TRBV4-2 and TRBJ2-6; 8 bases align to TRBD1. The CDR3 is made up of 16 amino acids. CDR1 and CDR2 (germline): LGHNA, YNFKEQ. V trimming: 4 bases; J trimming: 1 base; junction bases outside the gene matches: 3. In DNA form, the CDR3 reads TGTGCCAGCAGCCCTCGGACAGGGTCTGGGGCCAACGTCCTGACTTTC. It is translated as CASSPRTGSGANVLTF.

This rearrangement joins TRBV7-2 to TRBJ2-7; no clear D. This CDR3 spans 13 amino acids. Between the trimmed V and J ends, which lost 5 bases and 5 bases, there was a span of 13 bases. The germline gives CDR1 SGHTA, CDR2 FQGNSA. The CDR3 DNA follows: TGTGCCAGCAGCCCCGACTCCCCCAACGAGCAGTACTTC. This translates into CASSPDSPNEQYF.

The chain combines TRBV18 with TRBJ1-1; D may be TRBD1 (6 bases). V lost 2 bases and J 4 bases, leaving 14 bases between the germline ends. The CDR3 spans 15 residues. CDR1 and CDR2 (germline): KGHSH, LQKENI. The chain's CDR3 is CASSPVTGISTEAFF. The CDR3 bases are TGTGCCAGCTCACCAGTCACAGGGATTTCCACTGAAGCTTTCTTT. The full variable domain, in which reference TRBV18 and TRBJ1-1 provide the parts outside the CDR3, is NAGVMQNPRHLVRRRGQEARLRCSPMKGHSHVYWYRQLPEEGLKFMVYLQKENIIDESGMPKERFSAEFPKEGPSILRIQQVVRGDSAAYFCASSPVTGISTEAFFGQGTRLTVV.

This clone appeared once. V usage is TRBV11-3 and J usage is TRBJ1-4; D ambiguous. V lost 5 bases, J lost 8 bases, and 15 bases lay in between. Germline-derived CDR1 and CDR2 are SGHNT and YENEEA. The CDR3 runs 14 residues. The DNA for the CDR3 is TGTGCCAGCAGCCTAACCTGGTCGGGGGAAAAACTGTTTTTT. Translation: CASSLTWSGEKLFF.

The rearrangement links TRBV5-1 to TRBJ2-1, with 7 bases matching TRBD2. CDR3 length: 16 residues. CDR1 and CDR2 from the germline V gene are SGHRS and YFSETQ. After removal of 0 bases from V and 8 bases from J, the junction contained 11 bases not matched to a gene. The CDR3 coding sequence is TGCGCCAGCAGCTTGGTAGGCGGGAGCGGCTGGCATGAGCAGTTCTTC. Its translation: CASSLVGGSGWHEQFF.

The chain employs TRBV19 and TRBJ2-3; TRBD2 matches at 8 bases. This CDR3 spans 15 amino acids. Losses at the gene ends were 5 bases for V and 3 bases for J; bases not matched to a gene: 7. Germline V gene sequence: CDR1 LNHDA, CDR2 SQIVND (reference sequence). The CDR3 DNA reads TGTGCCAGTAGTCCGGGAGCGGGAGAGACAGATACGCAGTATTTT. Translating gives CASSPGAGETDTQYF.

The gene calls are TRBV2 and TRBJ2-5; D perhaps matches TRBD1 (6 bases). Germline V gene data show CDR1 as SNHLY and CDR2 as FYNNEI. Trimming left V 4 bases short and J 1 base short, with 13 bases between. CDR3 length: 15 residues. In DNA, the CDR3 is TGTGCCAGCAGTGGTCCCAGGGGTTCCCAAGAGACCCAGTACTTC. It codes for CASSGPRGSQETQYF.

The CDR3 region has the DNA TGTGCCAGTAGTATGGCCGCTAGCGGGAGGCTCTACGAGCAGTACTTC. Its translation is CASSMAASGRLYEQYF. The V call is TRBV19, the J call TRBJ2-7, with TRBD2 identical over 11 bases. V was clipped by 3 bases and J by 3 bases; unmatched bases: 7. The CDR3 sequence is 16 residues long. Germline CDR1 is LNHDA and CDR2 is SQIVND (reference sequence). Looking up the rest from reference TRBV19 and TRBJ2-7 gives the full variable domain: DGGITQSPKYLFRKEGQNVTLSCEQNLNHDAMYWYRQDPGQGLRLIYYSQIVNDFQKGDIAEGYSVSREKKESFPLTVTSAQKNPTAFYLCASSMAASGRLYEQYFGPGTRLTVT.

This chain uses TRBV19 with TRBJ2-7; no reliable D call. This CDR3 spans 14 amino acids. The V end lost 3 bases, the J end lost 3 bases, and 12 bases lay between the germline ends. Germline V gene data show CDR1 as LNHDA and CDR2 as SQIVND (reference sequence). The CDR3 protein is CASSISRSSYEQYF. In nucleotides, the CDR3 is TGTGCCAGTAGTATTTCCAGGTCGAGCTACGAGCAGTACTTC.

This rearrangement joins TRBV7-9 to TRBJ2-1, with D possibly being TRBD2 (6 bases). The V and J ends lost 4 bases and 4 bases respectively, with 11 bases between them. The CDR3 consists of 14 residues. Germline-derived CDR1 and CDR2 are SEHNR and FQNEAQ (reference sequence). The DNA for the CDR3 is TGTGCCAGCAGCTCAGCTAGCGTATACAATGAGCAGTTCTTC. It translates to CASSSASVYNEQFF. Complete variable domain (other parts from reference TRBV7-9 and TRBJ2-1): DTGVSQNPRHKITKRGQNVTFRCDPISEHNRLYWYRQTLGQGPEFLTYFQNEAQLEKSRLLSDRFSAERPKGSFSTLEIQRTEQGDSAMYLCASSSASVYNEQFFGPGTRLTVL.

J is TRBJ2-1 and V is TRBV10-3, with D possibly being TRBD1 (6 bases). CDR3 length: 13 amino acids. Trimming took 6 bases from V and 5 from J, leaving 11 bases between them. Germline V gene sequence: CDR1 ENHRY, CDR2 SYGVKD. This chain's CDR3 is CAIRARQDNEQFF. In DNA, the CDR3 is TGTGCCATCAGGGCCAGACAGGACAATGAGCAGTTCTTC.

The chain employs TRBV15 and TRBJ2-3, with TRBD2 matching 7 bases. The CDR3 is made up of 17 amino acids. From germline, CDR1 is LNHNV and CDR2 YYDKDF (reference sequence). V lost 2 bases and J lost 3; bases outside the gene matches: 11. CDR3 nucleotide sequence: TGTGCCACCAGCAGACTACTGGGAGGGGTTGGGACAGATACGCAGTATTTT. Protein: CATSRLLGGVGTDTQYF. The full variable domain, in which reference TRBV15 and TRBJ2-3 provide the parts outside the CDR3, is DAMVIQNPRYQVTQFGKPVTLSCSQTLNHNVMYWYQQKSSQAPKLLFHYYDKDFNNEADTPDNFQSRRPNTSFCFLDIRSPGLGDTAMYLCATSRLLGGVGTDTQYFGPGTRLTVL.

This clone appeared a single time. This sequence joins TRBV5-1 and TRBJ1-2; 10 positions match TRBD1. The germline V gene encodes CDR1 SGHRS and CDR2 YFSETQ. This CDR3 is 16 amino acids long. Trimming cost V 0 bases and J 7 bases; bases outside gene matches: 9. CDR3 loop: CASSLALGQGVTGYTF. CDR3 sequence (DNA): TGCGCCAGCAGCTTGGCCCTCGGACAGGGGGTAACTGGCTACACCTTC.

This clone was seen once. The V gene is TRBV6-5, the J gene TRBJ2-5; D is possibly TRBD2 (5 bases). The CDR3 is made up of 15 amino acids. Germline values: CDR1 MNHEY, CDR2 SVGAGI. V lost 4 bases to trimming and J lost 5 bases, with 17 bases between them. The CDR3 DNA follows: TGTGCCAGCAGTTTGTCGGGGAGCGCCCTGGAGACCCAGTACTTC. It translates to CASSLSGSALETQYF.

V is TRBV11-2 and J is TRBJ2-2; 16 bases are a match to TRBD2. From germline, CDR1 is SGHAT and CDR2 FQNNGV. There are 18 residues in the CDR3. J was trimmed by 7 bases and V by 1 base; bases with no gene match: 6. CDR3 nucleotide sequence: TGTGCCAGCAGCTTAGTGGGACTAGCGGGAGGGCTTAACGGGGAGCTGTTTTTT. As protein: CASSLVGLAGGLNGELFF.

The chain employs TRBV5-1 and TRBJ2-5; no clear D. V was pared by 1 base and J by 0 bases, with 4 bases between. CDR1 SGHRS and CDR2 YFSETQ come from the germline V gene. The CDR3 spans 13 residues. In DNA, the CDR3 is TGCGCCAGCAGCTTGTCAGACCAAGAGACCCAGTACTTC. It specifies CASSLSDQETQYF.